A selection of T cell receptor beta chains follows, all from one sample in a study of technical replicates of blood from a handful of donors. Only in-frame clones appear in the TCRdb table, and some are missing; sequencing was by immunoSEQ multiplex PCR. Among tens of thousands of clones listed, about 83% were seen once. Sequenced material: PBMCs. Source of these receptors: a human donor in good health. Some clones in this sample may be carry-over from other donors' samples. The CDR3 runs from the conserved cysteine through the conserved F or W. A D gene is named only where the DNA matches it firmly. Expanded clones get a size class; other rows say once, few or many, or leave the size out.

clone_size	v_call	d_call	j_call	cdr3_nt	cdr3_aa
-	TRBV19	TRBD1	TRBJ1-1	TGTGCCAGTAGTATAACAGGGGGAGAGGACACTGAAGCTTTCTTT	CASSITGGEDTEAFF
-	TRBV4-2	TRBD2	TRBJ2-5	TGTGCCAGCAGCCAAGATGGGAGCGGGAGCGAGACCCAGTACTTC	CASSQDGSGSETQYF
-	TRBV30	TRBD1	TRBJ2-6	TGTGCCTGGAGTGCGGACAGGACGGACTCTGGGGCCAACGTCCTGACTTTC	CAWSADRTDSGANVLTF
-	TRBV5-6	-	TRBJ2-5	TGTGCCAGCCTTTTGGGGCGTTACAGCCCTCAAGAGACCCAGTACTTC	CASLLGRYSPQETQYF
few	TRBV5-5	-	TRBJ2-1	TGTGCCAGCAGCTTGATGGGGGGGGACATCAATGAGCAGTTCTTC	CASSLMGGDINEQFF
-	TRBV4-1	-	TRBJ2-3	TGCGCCAGCAGCCAAGGTCCGACTAGAGTAGATACGCAGTATTTT	CASSQGPTRVDTQYF
-	TRBV7-2	-	TRBJ2-2	TGTGCCAGCAGATCGGACCAGGGCGGGGAGCTGTTTTTT	CASRSDQGGELFF
few	TRBV4-3	TRBD2	TRBJ2-7	TGCGCCAGCAGCCAAGATAGCGGGAGGGCCTCCGACGAGCAGTACTTC	CASSQDSGRASDEQYF
-	TRBV6-1	-	TRBJ2-6	TGTGCCAGCAGTGCGGGATCTGGGGCCAACGTCCTGACTTTC	CASSAGSGANVLTF
-	TRBV6-6	TRBD1	TRBJ1-5	TGTGCCAGCAGGGATCAGACAGGGTGGACTCAGCCCCAGCATTTT	CASRDQTGWTQPQHF
-	TRBV11-2	-	TRBJ1-4	TGTGCCAGCAGCTTAGACGTGGCCAGGGCCTCAGAAAAACTGTTTTTT	CASSLDVARASEKLFF
few	TRBV28	-	TRBJ2-1	TGTGCCAGCCCCGTGGGGGGCAATGAGCAGTTCTTC	CASPVGGNEQFF
-	TRBV4-3	-	TRBJ1-2	TGCGCCAGCAGCCAAGATTCCAGAAAGACTTACTATGGCTACACCTTC	CASSQDSRKTYYGYTF
-	TRBV5-5	-	TRBJ1-2	TGTGCCAGCAGCTTGCTGGGCTACTATGGCTACACCTTC	CASSLLGYYGYTF
once	TRBV19	-	TRBJ1-5	TGTGCCAGTAGTATAGATCTTGCGATGGGCAGGGCCAATCAGCCCCAGCATTTT	CASSIDLAMGRANQPQHF
-	TRBV9	TRBD1	TRBJ2-2	TGTGCCAGCAGCGCAAGGACAGGTGGGGCCGGGGAGCTGTTTTTT	CASSARTGGAGELFF
-	TRBV2	TRBD2	TRBJ2-1	TGTGCCAGCAGGTACGGGACTAGCGGGAGGGCCGCAGACCTTGGTGAGCAGTTCTTC	CASRYGTSGRAADLGEQFF
-	TRBV7-6	TRBD1	TRBJ2-3	TGTGCCAGCAGCTTAGCTTCCCGGGACAGGGCCACAGATACGCAGTATTTT	CASSLASRDRATDTQYF
-	TRBV30	-	TRBJ2-5	TGTGCCTGGAGTGTTGTGGGGCTGGAGACCCAGTACTTC	CAWSVVGLETQYF
-	TRBV5-4	TRBD1	TRBJ1-4	TGTGCCAGCAGCTTACAGGGGGCTGTTGAAAAACTGTTTTTT	CASSLQGAVEKLFF
-	TRBV14	-	TRBJ2-1	TGTGCCAGCAGCCCCCTGCCGGGAGATGAGCAGTTCTTC	CASSPLPGDEQFF
-	TRBV25-1	TRBD2	TRBJ2-1	TGTGCCAGCAGTTTTAGCGGGAATTACAATGAGCAGTTCTTC	CASSFSGNYNEQFF
once	TRBV7-2	-	TRBJ2-7	TGTGCCAGCAGCTGGAAGGTAGGGGCCTACGAGCAGTACTTC	CASSWKVGAYEQYF
-	TRBV7-2	-	TRBJ2-7	TGTGCCAGCAGCTTAGACAGGGCAAGCTACGAGCAGTACTTC	CASSLDRASYEQYF
-	TRBV7-2	TRBD1	TRBJ1-6	TGTGCCAGCAGCCCCCTGGGACAGGGGGGATCACCCCTCCACTTT	CASSPLGQGGSPLHF
-	TRBV7-2	-	TRBJ1-5	TGTGCCAGCACCCCCGGGGCAGGGGGCAATCAGCCCCAGCATTTT	CASTPGAGGNQPQHF
few	TRBV7-2	TRBD2	TRBJ2-5	TGTGCCAGCAGCCGCGAGCGGGGTCGGGAGACCCAGTACTTC	CASSRERGRETQYF
-	TRBV20-1	-	TRBJ2-7	TGCAGTGCTAGTTTACAGGGTTCGCAGTACTTC	CSASLQGSQYF
-	TRBV5-4	-	TRBJ2-1	TGTGCCAGCAGCTTGGTGGCATGGAATGAGCAGTTCTTC	CASSLVAWNEQFF
-	TRBV4-3	TRBD1	TRBJ1-2	TGCGCCAGCAGCCAAGACCCCACCGCTAGGACAGGGGGCAACTATGGCTACACCTTC	CASSQDPTARTGGNYGYTF
-	TRBV5-6	TRBD1	TRBJ1-6	TGTGCCAGCAGCTTGGGACAGGGGGAAACCTATAATTCACCCCTCCACTTT	CASSLGQGETYNSPLHF
-	TRBV4-2	TRBD2	TRBJ2-1	TGTGCCAGCAGCCAAGGCCCGGCGGGCGGGGGGGCTCTAAATGAGCAGTTCTTC	CASSQGPAGGGALNEQFF
once	TRBV7-2	TRBD2	TRBJ2-7	TGTGCCAGCAGGTACGGGAGGGCCTCAATGTACGAGCAGTACTTC	CASRYGRASMYEQYF
-	TRBV15	-	TRBJ2-5	TGTGCCACCAGCAGAGTAAGGGGCCAAGAGACCCAGTACTTC	CATSRVRGQETQYF
-	TRBV5-1	-	TRBJ2-5	TGCGCCAGCAGCTTCCAAGATATGACTCAAGAGACCCAGTACTTC	CASSFQDMTQETQYF
-	TRBV1	-	TRBJ2-4	TGCACCAGCAGCCAAGATCCCCATACTAGCGGAAGGAAAAACATTCAGTACTTC	CTSSQDPHTSGRKNIQYF
-	TRBV7-2	-	TRBJ2-1	TGTGCCAGCAGCTCCAGGTTGACAGGAATGGACAATGAGCAGTTCTTC	CASSSRLTGMDNEQFF
-	TRBV12-5	TRBD1	TRBJ1-5	TGTGCTAGTGGTCCCTATGGGACAGTGATCAATCAGCCCCAGCATTTT	CASGPYGTVINQPQHF
-	TRBV2	-	TRBJ1-1	TGTGCCAGCAGAGCTCCCTTTATGAACACTGAAGCTTTCTTT	CASRAPFMNTEAFF
-	TRBV7-2	-	TRBJ1-2	TGTGCCAGCAGCTTTTTTGTAGCAGGGTCCGATGGCTACACCTTC	CASSFFVAGSDGYTF
-	TRBV4-3	TRBD1	TRBJ1-1	TGCGCCAGCAGCCAGGACAGGATAATCAACACTGAAGCTTTCTTT	CASSQDRIINTEAFF
-	TRBV4-2	-	TRBJ1-1	TGTGCCAGCAGCCGGCGACGGGTCACGACTGAAGCTTTCTTT	CASSRRRVTTEAFF
-	TRBV7-8	-	TRBJ2-2	TGTGCCAGCAGCTTCGGCCGGGACATGGCGAACACCGGGGAGCTGTTTTTT	CASSFGRDMANTGELFF
-	TRBV14	TRBD1	TRBJ1-1	TGTGCCAGCAGCTTCACAGGGGTTTCTGAAGCTTTCTTT	CASSFTGVSEAFF
-	TRBV4-3	TRBD2	TRBJ2-4	TGCGCCAGCAGCGATGCTAGCGGCACCAAAAACATTCAGTACTTC	CASSDASGTKNIQYF
-	TRBV27	TRBD1	TRBJ2-6	TGTGCCAGCAGTCCCGGACAGGCTGGGGCCAACGTCCTGACTTTC	CASSPGQAGANVLTF
-	TRBV14	TRBD1	TRBJ2-7	TGTGCCAGCAGCCAAAGGACAGGGGGCCGATACGAGCAGTACTTC	CASSQRTGGRYEQYF
-	TRBV4-3	-	TRBJ2-7	TGCGCCAGCAGCCGAAGCAGGGGAACCTACGAGCAGTACTTC	CASSRSRGTYEQYF
-	TRBV4-3	TRBD1	TRBJ1-4	TGCGCCAGCAGCCAGCAAGGGACAGGGGGGACGAAACTGTTTTTT	CASSQQGTGGTKLFF
once	TRBV19	TRBD1	TRBJ2-7	TGTGCCAGTAGTACGTTGCAGGGGGCCGGGCAGTACTTC	CASSTLQGAGQYF
-	TRBV12-1	-	TRBJ2-7	TGTGCCAGCAGCTTAAACCAACCGGGACAGAAGCTCTACGAGCAGTACTTC	CASSLNQPGQKLYEQYF
-	TRBV5-1	TRBD1	TRBJ1-1	TGCGCCAGCAGCTTGGGGACAGGGGGATACTCTGCTTTCTTT	CASSLGTGGYSAFF
-	TRBV19	-	TRBJ1-2	TGTGCCAGTAGTATCGGGGGACGGTATGGCTACACCTTC	CASSIGGRYGYTF
-	TRBV6-5	TRBD2	TRBJ2-7	TGTGCCAGCAGGAGGACTAGAGGTAGCGACGAGCAGTACTTC	CASRRTRGSDEQYF
-	TRBV6-5	TRBD2	TRBJ2-7	TGTGCCAGCAGCTCGACTAGCGGGAGGGCCTACGAGCAGTACTTC	CASSSTSGRAYEQYF
-	TRBV5-1	TRBD1	TRBJ2-7	TGCGCCAGCAGCAACAGGGGGACGGAGCAGTACTTC	CASSNRGTEQYF
-	TRBV9	TRBD1	TRBJ1-1	TGTGCCAGCAACCAGGGGGCGGTTGACACTGAAGCTTTCTTT	CASNQGAVDTEAFF